The TCR beta chain described here comes from a study of OX40 agonist ivuxolimab in advanced cancers. Clones were read by immunoSEQ multiplex PCR, and TCRdb kept only the in-frame ones, dropping some. There are approximately 20,000 clones in the sample; approximately 78% occur only once, and roughly 24% lies in the top ten. In regard to this clone: Its antigen remains unidentified.

Points from the study as a whole: Expanded clones were, on average, more numerous in CD8+ T cells than in CD4+.

Autoimmune disease history or systemic immunosuppression was exclusionary. Blood got drawn at baseline, again on cycle 4 day 1, and then on cycle 7 day 1. Germline values: CDR1 SGHRS, CDR2 YFSETQ. This CDR3 comprises 16 residues. Trimming left V 3 bases short and J 5 bases short, with 21 bases between. V is TRBV5-1 and J is TRBJ2-7; D unresolved. The sample in question was CD4+ or CD8+ T cells sorted from blood, obtained in a trial of the OX40 agonist ivuxolimab. The receptor comes from an adult with an advanced solid tumor such as melanoma, head and neck, liver or kidney cancer. The CDR3 spells CASSYRYRPSIDEQYF. The CDR3 nucleotides read TGCGCCAGCAGCTACCGATACAGACCCTCGATAGACGAGCAGTACTTC.